These 31 T cell receptor beta chains were all obtained from the same sample, sequenced in a study of T cell clonality in common variable immunodeficiency. Findings and limits, study-wide: Reportedly, TCR beta sequences from common variable immunodeficiency showed fewer deletions and N-nucleotide insertions.

Antigens for these TCRs are unknown. Here immunoSEQ multiplex PCR was the method, and the copy in TCRdb shows in-frame clones only, minus some. This repertoire lists about 17,000 clones without singletons; roughly 15% sits in the top ten. The specimen was peripheral blood mononuclear cells. Source of these receptors: a human donor with common variable immunodeficiency.

The CDR3 reads CASSLPGLAGGHNIQYF. The sequenced CDR3 bases are TGTGCCAGCTCTTTGCCGGGACTAGCGGGGGGGCATAACATT. The J gene is TRBJ2-4, the V gene TRBV2; 16 positions agree with TRBD2. The sequenced fragment ends 3 residues before the CDR3 boundary, so the rest is inferred from the germline J gene. J was trimmed by 7 bases and V by 8 bases; bases with no gene match: 11. Germline loops: CDR1 SNHLY, CDR2 FYNNEI. The CDR3 length is 17 residues.

Many counts were recorded for this clone. The read is 3 residues too short to cover the CDR3 end, so that end is filled in from the germline J gene. The rearrangement links TRBV19 to TRBJ2-7, with 11 nucleotides matching TRBD1. This CDR3 has 14 residues. CDR1 LNHDA and CDR2 SQIVND come from the germline V gene (reference sequence). The V segment lost 5 bases and the J segment 1 base; nucleotides outside the gene matches: 1. CDR3 sequence reads: CASSGTGGSYEQYF. The part of the CDR3 DNA that was read is TGTGCCAGTAGTGGGACAGGGGGATCCTACGAG.

This clone occurred a few times. The CDR3 end falls 3 residues outside the read, so it is completed with the germline J gene. The chain joins TRBV18 to TRBJ1-1; 7 positions agree with TRBD1. The CDR3 consists of 15 residues. Per germline, CDR1 KGHSH and CDR2 LQKENI. V shed 5 bases, J shed 0 bases, and the junction held 6 bases outside the gene matches. The CDR3 loop is CASSFTGDVNTEAFF. CDR3 bases read: TGTGCCAGCTCATTCACAGGGGACGTGAACACTGAA. Full variable domain (missing parts from reference TRBV18 and TRBJ1-1): NAGVMQNPRHLVRRRGQEARLRCSPMKGHSHVYWYRQLPEEGLKFMVYLQKENIIDESGMPKERFSAEFPKEGPSILRIQQVVRGDSAAYFCASSFTGDVNTEAFFGQGTRLTVV.

With regard to this clone: Read sequence stops 3 residues before the CDR3 end, and the germline J gene provides the missing end. The gene calls are TRBV18 and TRBJ1-5; D uncertain. V lost 3 bases and J 7 bases, leaving 13 bases between the germline ends. Per germline, CDR1 KGHSH and CDR2 LQKENI. This CDR3 comprises 14 residues. CDR3 DNA, as far as it was read: TGTGCCAGCTCACCTTACAAAGACAAGCAGCCC. The encoded protein is CASSPYKDKQP. The whole CDR3 reads CASSPYKDKQPQHF.

This clone was observed at least ten times. The read terminates 3 residues ahead of where the CDR3 ends, so the germline J gene completes it. The chain joins TRBV28 to TRBJ2-5, with TRBD2 matching 8 bases. The CDR3 has 15 amino acids. Germline V gene sequence: CDR1 MDHEN, CDR2 SYDVKM. The J segment lost 7 bases and the V segment lost 6 bases, leaving 13 bases of the junction unmatched. This chain's CDR3 is CASREAGANWGTQYF. CDR3 DNA (partial): TGTGCCAGCAGAGAAGCGGGGGCCAATTGGGGGACC.

This clone was found a few times. The sequence runs out 3 residues before the end of the CDR3; the remainder is reconstructed from the germline J gene. V gene TRBV7-9 combines with J gene TRBJ1-4; 7 positions agree with TRBD1. This CDR3 is 14 amino acids long. Germline CDR1 and CDR2: SEHNR and FQNEAQ (reference sequence). V was clipped by 6 bases and J by 2 bases; unmatched bases: 3. The CDR3 spells CASSLQGTNEKLFF. CDR3 bases read: TGTGCCAGCAGTTTACAGGGGACTAATGAAAAA.

This clone was seen more than once but under ten times. The CDR3 is cut off 3 residues early in the read; its end comes from the germline J gene. This chain links TRBV2 with TRBJ2-5; no clear D gene. V lost 5 bases and J lost 1, with 14 bases in between. Germline V gives CDR1 SNHLY, CDR2 FYNNEI. The CDR3 extends over 15 amino acids. The CDR3 spells CASSLRHPPQETQYF. The part of the CDR3 DNA that was read is TGTGCCAGCAGTCTCCGACATCCGCCCCAAGAGACC. The complete variable domain, with remaining parts taken from reference TRBV2 and TRBJ2-5, reads EPEVTQTPSHQVTQMGQEVILRCVPISNHLYFYWYRQILGQKVEFLVSFYNNEISEKSEIFDDQFSVERPDGSNFTLKIRSTKLEDSAMYFCASSLRHPPQETQYFGPGTRLLVL.

This clone showed up many times. The CDR3 protein is CSAAGTGGFSNQPQHF. The DNA read from the CDR3 is TGCAGTGCGGCCGGGACAGGGGGATTTAGCAATCAGCCC. The chain recombines TRBV20-1 with TRBJ1-5; 11 bases fit TRBD1. The read is 3 residues too short to cover the CDR3 end, so that end is filled in from the germline J gene. Trimming took 6 bases from V and 0 from J; bases not matched to a gene: 7. CDR3 size: 16 residues. CDR1 and CDR2 from the germline V gene are DFQATT and SNEGSKA (reference sequence).

This clone has just a few counts. The read ends 3 residues early relative to the CDR3; the germline J gene fills the gap. The chain uses TRBV7-2 and TRBJ2-7; D not resolved. The V end was cut by 1 base, the J end by 3 bases, with 13 bases between. The CDR3 extends over 15 amino acids. The V gene's germline CDR1 is SGHTA and CDR2 FQGNSA. Partial CDR3 DNA: TGTGCCAGCAGCTTAGGGCCTCCACCAGACTACGAG. Translating gives CASSLGPPPDYE. The CDR3 in its entirety is CASSLGPPPDYEQYF.

This clone is classed as medium-sized. The CDR3 end lies 3 residues beyond the end of the read and is filled in from the germline J gene. The J gene is TRBJ1-1, the V gene TRBV29-1; D is perhaps TRBD1 (6 bases). Trimming removed 6 bases from V and 6 bases from J, with 14 bases in between. This CDR3 contains 12 residues. Looked up from germline, CDR1 is SQVTM and CDR2 is ANQGSEA. The CDR3 loop reads CSVLGGAAEAFF. The CDR3 bases that were read are TGCAGCGTCCTAGGGGGGGCGGCTGAA.

A few counts support this clone. The CDR3 extends 3 residues past the end of the read, so its final part is completed from the germline J gene. V and J are TRBV6-2 or TRBV6-3 and TRBJ1-1, with a possible D match to TRBD1 (6 bases). Trimming took 5 bases from V and 3 from J, leaving 13 bases between them. CDR3 length equals 14 residues. Germline assignment: CDR1 MNHEY and CDR2 SVGEGT. CDR3 sequence: CASSQTGFHTEAFF. The CDR3 DNA, read in part, is TGTGCCAGCAGTCAGACAGGTTTTCACACTGAA.

This clone was seen more than once but under ten times. The sequence runs out 3 residues before the end of the CDR3; the remainder is reconstructed from the germline J gene. V is TRBV7-6 and J is TRBJ2-5; weak D call: TRBD1 (6 bases). The V end was cut by 2 bases, the J end by 7 bases, with 14 bases between. Looked up from germline, CDR1 is SGHVS and CDR2 is FNYEAQ. This CDR3 has 14 amino acids. The CDR3 bases that were read are TGTGCCAGCAGCTTAATTGGGCAGGGGTTGACC. Amino acid sequence: CASSLIGQGLT. The complete CDR3 sequence is CASSLIGQGLTQYF.

Turning to this clone: With the read ending 3 residues before the CDR3 end, the germline J gene is used to fill in that end. The gene calls are TRBV18 and TRBJ2-5, with 11 bases aligning to TRBD2. The CDR3 totals 15 residues. CDR1 is KGHSH and CDR2 is LQKENI in the germline V gene. V trimming: 4 bases; J trimming: 7 bases; junction bases outside the gene matches: 8. The CDR3 bases that were read are TGTGCCAGCTCACTAACTAGCGGGGGCGAAGGGACC. It codes for CASSLTSGGEGT. The full CDR3 protein is CASSLTSGGEGTQYF.

The table lists this clone with a few counts. Read sequence stops 3 residues before the CDR3 end, and the germline J gene provides the missing end. The rearrangement uses TRBV2 and TRBJ2-5; TRBD1 is a possible D gene (6 bases). The germline gives CDR1 SNHLY, CDR2 FYNNEI. Trimming left V 6 bases short and J 5 bases short, with 19 bases between. The CDR3 covers 15 residues. Incomplete CDR3 DNA: TGTGCCAGCAGAGAGGGGGACATCCTAGGGGAGACC. This encodes CASREGDILGET. The full CDR3 reads CASREGDILGETQYF.

This clone was detected ten times or more. The CDR3 end lies 3 residues beyond the end of the read and is filled in from the germline J gene. The genes are TRBV28 and TRBJ2-5; 13 bases map to TRBD2. J gave up 4 bases and V 8 bases, and 1 base lay outside the gene matches. The CDR3 contains 13 residues. Germline CDR1 MDHEN, CDR2 SYDVKM. CDR3 sequence reads: CASGTSGTETQYF. The covered CDR3 bases are TGTGCCAGCGGGACTAGCGGGACAGAGACC.

This clone was seen repeatedly, ten times or more. The CDR3 end falls 3 residues outside the read, so it is completed with the germline J gene. The V gene is TRBV29-1, the J gene TRBJ2-5, with 8 nucleotides matching TRBD2. V shed 3 bases and J 1 base; nucleotides not matched to a gene: 10. The V gene's germline CDR1 is SQVTM and CDR2 ANQGSEA. The CDR3 runs 16 residues. The CDR3 loop is CSVEGGGGRFQETQYF. The sequenced CDR3 bases are TGCAGCGTTGAGGGTGGGGGCGGGAGGTTCCAAGAGACC.

The table lists this clone with many counts. The CDR3 extends 3 residues past the end of the read, so its final part is completed from the germline J gene. This chain links TRBV5-4 with TRBJ1-1; D possibly corresponds to TRBD1 (5 bases). Germline-derived CDR1 and CDR2 are SGHNT and YYREEE (reference sequence). The V end was cut by 3 bases, the J end by 2 bases, with 11 bases between. This CDR3 has 14 residues. CDR3 bases read: TGTGCCAGCAGCTCCCGGGACTTCAACACTGAA. Translated, it gives CASSSRDFNTE. From start to end, the CDR3 is CASSSRDFNTEAFF.

This clone was recorded at least ten times. The read ends 3 residues before the CDR3 terminus; that terminus is restored from the germline J gene. The rearrangement links TRBV19 to TRBJ2-3, with D perhaps TRBD2 (7 bases). This CDR3 is built from 16 residues. Germline V CDR1 and CDR2: LNHDA, SQIVND (reference sequence). V was shortened by 6 bases and J by 0 bases, with 16 bases between the two germline ends. CDR3 amino acids: CASSGGQPKSTDTQYF. The CDR3 bases that were read are TGTGCCAGTAGCGGGGGGCAACCGAAGAGCACAGATACG. Using reference TRBV19 and TRBJ2-3 for the parts outside the CDR3, the full variable domain is DGGITQSPKYLFRKEGQNVTLSCEQNLNHDAMYWYRQDPGQGLRLIYYSQIVNDFQKGDIAEGYSVSREKKESFPLTVTSAQKNPTAFYLCASSGGQPKSTDTQYFGPGTRLTVL.

As regards this clone: The read halts 3 residues ahead of the CDR3 end, with the missing end drawn from the germline J gene. The V gene is TRBV20-1, the J gene TRBJ1-1, with unresolved D. The CDR3 contains 10 residues. CDR1 and CDR2 from the germline V gene are DFQATT and SNEGSKA (reference sequence). Deletions cut 7 bases from V and 7 bases from J, with 10 bases between. The sequenced CDR3 bases are TGCAGTGTTGTTCCAGTTGAA. Amino acids: CSVVPVE. The whole CDR3 is CSVVPVEAFF.

A note on this clone: Read data end 3 residues before the CDR3 end; the end is taken from the germline J gene. The chain carries TRBV18 and TRBJ2-2; TRBD2 agrees at 8 bases. V trimming: 4 bases; J trimming: 1 base; junction bases outside the gene matches: 5. Germline CDR1 is KGHSH and CDR2 is LQKENI. The CDR3 is made up of 16 amino acids. CDR3 DNA (partial): TGTGCCAGCTCACGCTTACTAGCGGAGAACACCGGGGAG. Its protein product is CASSRLLAENTGE. The whole CDR3 is CASSRLLAENTGELFF.

This clone has ten or more counts. Coverage ceases 3 residues before the CDR3 finishes, and the germline J gene fills in the end. The chain combines TRBV5-6 with TRBJ2-2; 8 nucleotides align to TRBD1. Losses at the gene ends were 4 bases for V and 1 base for J; bases not matched to a gene: 3. CDR3 length: 15 amino acids. CDR1 and CDR2 from the germline V gene are SGHDT and YYEEEE. CDR3 DNA (partial): TGTGCCAGCAGCCCCGGGACAGGGAACACCGGGGAG. The encoded protein is CASSPGTGNTGE. The CDR3 in its entirety is CASSPGTGNTGELFF.

At least ten counts were recorded for this clone. The DNA read from the CDR3 is TGTGCCAGCCAACCCAGACAGGCAATTAACTTTCCC. Amino acids: CASQPRQAINFP. The full-length CDR3 reads as CASQPRQAINFPLHF. This chain connects TRBV2 to TRBJ1-6, with a weak D call TRBD1 (6 bases). Read data end 3 residues before the CDR3 end; the end is taken from the germline J gene. Germline lookup yields CDR1 SNHLY and CDR2 FYNNEI. There are 15 residues in the CDR3.

This clone was seen a handful of times. The CDR3 bases that were read are TGTGCCAGTAGTGCACAGGGGATTGGATCCTACGAG. Residues: CASSAQGIGSYE. The CDR3 in its entirety is CASSAQGIGSYEQYF. The chain employs TRBV19 and TRBJ2-7; 7 bases map to TRBD1. The read finishes 3 residues shy of the CDR3 end, and the germline J gene is used to complete it. Germline V lookup: CDR1 LNHDA, CDR2 SQIVND (reference sequence). The CDR3 has 15 amino acids. Germline trimming cut 5 bases from V and 1 base from J; bases unmatched to any gene: 8. The entire variable domain, with the rest obtained from reference TRBV19 and TRBJ2-7, is as follows: DGGITQSPKYLFRKEGQNVTLSCEQNLNHDAMYWYRQDPGQGLRLIYYSQIVNDFQKGDIAEGYSVSREKKESFPLTVTSAQKNPTAFYLCASSAQGIGSYEQYFGPGTRLTVT.

CDR3 bases read: TGTGCCAGCAGTTACTCGGAGGGGAGCTCCTACAATGAG. It codes for CASSYSEGSSYNE. The whole CDR3 region reads CASSYSEGSSYNEQFF. This chain joins TRBV6-2 or TRBV6-3 and TRBJ2-1, with TRBD2 as a possible D gene (6 bases). The read is 3 residues too short to cover the CDR3 end, so that end is filled in from the germline J gene. The CDR3 runs 16 residues. Deletions cut 0 bases from V and 0 bases from J, with 9 bases between. CDR1 and CDR2 (germline): MNHEY, SVGEGT.

This clone has just a few counts. With the read ending 3 residues before the CDR3 end, the germline J gene is used to fill in that end. The chain links TRBV19 to TRBJ2-2, with D uncertain. V was clipped by 3 bases and J by 8 bases, with 10 bases between them. The CDR3 is made up of 13 amino acids. The germline CDR1 and CDR2 sequences are LNHDA and SQIVND (reference sequence). CDR3 DNA, as far as it was read: TGTGCCAGTAGTATCGCCGCGCGGGGGGAG. Translation: CASSIAARGE. The full CDR3 protein is CASSIAARGELFF. The full variable domain, its missing parts supplied by reference TRBV19 and TRBJ2-2, is DGGITQSPKYLFRKEGQNVTLSCEQNLNHDAMYWYRQDPGQGLRLIYYSQIVNDFQKGDIAEGYSVSREKKESFPLTVTSAQKNPTAFYLCASSIAARGELFFGEGSRLTVL.

This clone was counted only a few times. Sequencing ends 3 residues short of the CDR3 end; the germline J gene provides the rest. The gene calls are TRBV18 and TRBJ2-5, with D uncertain. CDR3 size: 14 residues. Germline-derived CDR1 and CDR2 are KGHSH and LQKENI. Trimming removed 0 bases at V and 5 bases at J, with 10 bases between. The covered CDR3 bases are TGTGCCAGCTCACCACCCCGTCCTTCGGAGACC. It yields the protein CASSPPRPSET. The entire CDR3 protein reads CASSPPRPSETQYF.

This clone is medium-sized within its sample. Coverage ceases 3 residues before the CDR3 finishes, and the germline J gene fills in the end. J is TRBJ2-5 and V is TRBV12-3 or TRBV12-4, with D perhaps TRBD2 (6 bases). The CDR3 is 12 amino acids. The ends were cut back, 6 bases at V and 5 bases at J, with 10 bases in the middle. The part of the CDR3 DNA that was read is TGTGCCAGCAGCCAGACTAGGGAGACC. Its protein is CASSQTRET. In full, the CDR3 reads CASSQTRETQYF.

A few counts support this clone. The CDR3 extends 3 residues past the end of the read, so its final part is completed from the germline J gene. This chain joins TRBV18 and TRBJ2-3; 14 nucleotides match TRBD2. Germline CDR1 KGHSH, CDR2 LQKENI. CDR3 size: 16 residues. With V trimmed by 4 bases and J by 7 bases, 7 bases remained unmatched. The CDR3 DNA, read in part, is TGTGCCAGCTCACATGAGGGGACTAGCGGGAGATATACG. This gives the protein CASSHEGTSGRYT. The entire CDR3 reads CASSHEGTSGRYTQYF.

As for this clone: The germline gene is not matched at one end of the junction; a read error may be the cause. The DNA ends 3 residues before the CDR3 does, and the rest of the CDR3 is filled in from the germline J gene. J is TRBJ1-3 and V is TRBV7-2; D is ambiguous. Germline CDR1 reads SGHTA; CDR2 reads FQGNSA. The CDR3 sequence is 11 residues long. The sequenced part of the CDR3 DNA is TGTGCCAGCAGCTCTCGAAACACC. This gives the protein CASSSRNT. The whole CDR3 reads CASSSRNTIYF.

This clone has at least ten counts. The CDR3 end lies 3 residues beyond the end of the read and is filled in from the germline J gene. The chain has TRBV19 and TRBJ2-2, with a possible D match to TRBD1 (6 bases). With 10 bases removed from V and 2 bases from J, the gap between germline ends came to 14 bases. From germline, CDR1 is LNHDA and CDR2 SQIVND (reference sequence). The length of the CDR3 is 14 residues. CDR3 loop: CANSYRDNTGELFF. The sequenced part of the CDR3 DNA is TGTGCCAATTCGTACAGGGATAACACCGGGGAG.

Points on this clone: The missing CDR3 end, 3 residues past where the read stops, is filled in from the germline J gene. V gene TRBV19 combines with J gene TRBJ1-5, with D possibly matching TRBD1 (6 bases). The germline V gene has CDR1 LNHDA and CDR2 SQIVND (reference sequence). V dropped 5 bases and J dropped 4 bases, with 18 bases sitting between them. CDR3 length equals 16 residues. The CDR3 spells CASSPLGGRGNQPQHF. CDR3 DNA, as far as it was read: TGTGCCAGTAGTCCCTTGGGGGGGCGCGGTAATCAGCCC.